This TCR beta chain was obtained from a study of blood T cell repertoires in COVID-19. Study-level background: Sites in the United States, Italy and Spain provided acute and convalescent COVID-19 samples. PBMCs, B-cell-depleted T cells, or T cells provided the cDNA or gDNA that made up the material.

Per the authors' pipeline: Nucleated cell counts were estimated from reference gene primer amplification. TCRdb keeps only in-frame clones here, not all; method: immunoSEQ multiplex PCR. Clone size and the V and J calls come from that table; the DNA yielded D and trimming. The data hold roughly 380,000 clones, with roughly 85% observed a single time. The V and J ends lost 8 bases and 2 bases respectively, with 9 bases between them. The CDR3 has 12 amino acids. The specimen sequenced was peripheral blood. This receptor was obtained from a young woman with acute or convalescent COVID-19. The genes are TRBV12-3 or TRBV12-4 and TRBJ1-1; D gene unclear. CDR3 bases: TGTGCCAGCGCGGCCCCTAACACTGAAGCTTTCTTT. Amino acids: CASAAPNTEAFF.